A selection of T cell receptor beta chains follows, all from one sample in a study of cytomegalovirus exposure and HLA in healthy donors. The data were produced by immunoSEQ multiplex PCR, yet TCRdb's version contains in-frame clones alone and is incomplete. The table lists about 130,000 clones, approximately 64% of them singletons. The material sequenced was PBMCs. The receptors here all came from a middle-aged woman in good health and CMV-seronegative. Each CDR3 is given with its conserved first and last residue. The D gene is left open where the match is weak. Clone size, where shown, is once, few, many, or a class for clones that have expanded.

TRBV5-4	TRBD2	NA	TRBJ2-3	CASSYGGAKTDTQYF	TGTGCCAGCAGCTACGGGGGGGCCAAAACAGATACGCAGTATTTT
TRBV19	TRBD2	few	TRBJ2-1	CASSTQLANSYNEQFF	TGTGCCAGTAGTACCCAACTAGCGAACTCCTACAATGAGCAGTTCTTC
TRBV7-2	TRBD2	NA	TRBJ2-2	CASSLEVSGGANAGELFF	TGTGCCAGCAGCTTAGAAGTCAGCGGGGGGGCGAATGCCGGGGAGCTGTTTTTT
TRBV7-9	TRBD1	NA	TRBJ2-2	CASSFGQGAATGELFF	TGTGCCAGCAGCTTCGGACAGGGCGCAGCCACCGGGGAGCTGTTTTTT
TRBV9	NA	few	TRBJ1-3	CASSPSGHRNTIYF	TGTGCCAGCAGCCCTTCGGGACACCGAAACACCATATATTTT
TRBV7-6	TRBD1	NA	TRBJ1-4	CASSLEGTGGARGKLFF	TGTGCCAGCAGCTTAGAAGGGACAGGGGGCGCAAGGGGAAAACTGTTTTTT
TRBV6-5	NA	NA	TRBJ1-1	CASSWGEGKGAFF	TGTGCCAGCAGCTGGGGGGAGGGAAAAGGAGCTTTCTTT
TRBV12-5	NA	NA	TRBJ2-3	CASGLVGGDTQYF	TGTGCTAGTGGTTTGGTAGGAGGAGATACGCAGTATTTT
TRBV5-1	NA	NA	TRBJ2-2	CASSLVPGTNTGELFF	TGCGCCAGCAGCTTGGTCCCCGGGACAAACACCGGGGAGCTGTTTTTT
TRBV18	TRBD2	NA	TRBJ2-1	CASSPGRAGNEQFF	TGTGCCAGCTCACCAGGGAGGGCAGGCAATGAGCAGTTCTTC
TRBV7-2	TRBD1	NA	TRBJ1-2	CASSDRGFYGYTF	TGTGCCAGCAGCGACAGGGGATTCTATGGCTACACCTTC
TRBV30	NA	few	TRBJ1-4	CAWSYRLLLDEKLFF	TGTGCCTGGAGTTACCGACTGCTACTGGATGAAAAACTGTTTTTT
TRBV27	NA	once	TRBJ1-5	CASSTGLYSNQPQHF	TGTGCCAGCAGTACTGGGCTCTATAGCAATCAGCCCCAGCATTTT
TRBV7-2	NA	NA	TRBJ2-7	CASSLLGAPGNEQYF	TGTGCCAGCAGCTTATTGGGGGCGCCGGGGAACGAGCAGTACTTC
TRBV6-1	NA	NA	TRBJ1-5	CASTERRGDQPQHF	TGTGCCAGCACAGAACGGAGGGGTGACCAGCCCCAGCATTTT
TRBV6-1	TRBD1	NA	TRBJ1-5	CASSEQYTGTASNQPQHF	TGTGCCAGCAGTGAACAGTATACCGGGACAGCCAGCAATCAGCCCCAGCATTTT
TRBV2	NA	few	TRBJ1-6	CASSPRREGYNSPLHF	TGTGCCAGCAGTCCCCGCAGGGAGGGCTATAATTCACCCCTCCACTTT
TRBV5-1	NA	few	TRBJ2-5	CASSLGSPAGETQYF	TGCGCCAGCAGCTTGGGCAGCCCGGCGGGAGAGACCCAGTACTTC
TRBV30	NA	NA	TRBJ1-1	CAWSVTRWTEAFF	TGTGCCTGGAGTGTAACGCGGTGGACTGAAGCTTTCTTT
TRBV7-2	NA	NA	TRBJ1-2	CASSLKRGSGYTF	TGTGCCAGCAGCCTAAAGAGGGGGAGTGGCTACACCTTC
TRBV28	TRBD1	few	TRBJ1-4	CASSLPGTGKGKLFF	TGTGCCAGCAGTCTACCCGGGACAGGGAAGGGAAAACTGTTTTTT
TRBV11-3	NA	few	TRBJ2-3	CASSLGASTDTQYF	TGTGCCAGCAGCTTAGGGGCCTCCACAGATACGCAGTATTTT
TRBV2	TRBD1	few	TRBJ1-2	CASGQQGIGYGYTF	TGTGCCAGCGGCCAACAGGGGATAGGCTATGGCTACACCTTC
TRBV5-1	TRBD1	NA	TRBJ1-1	CASSPIDRGPNTEAFF	TGCGCCAGCAGCCCCATCGACAGGGGGCCGAACACTGAAGCTTTCTTT
TRBV2	TRBD1	few	TRBJ1-1	CASSDGQGETEAFF	TGTGCCAGCAGTGACGGACAGGGTGAGACTGAAGCTTTCTTT